The clone carrying this T cell receptor (beta chain) was counted only a few times. Its target is unknown. It was by quantitative 5'-RACE with molecular barcodes that TCR beta libraries were made. Each CDR3 protein gets one entry after TCRdb re-called the 5' RACE reads with MiXCR. The data hold some 130,000 distinct CDR3 sequences, with 7.5% to 9.5% observed a single time. Germline V lookup: CDR1 MNHEY, CDR2 SVGEGT. Trimming at V came to 10 bases and at J to 3 bases, leaving 11 bases not matched to a gene. The CDR3 extends over 14 amino acids. The data stem from a study of CD8 T cells in ankylosing spondylitis. General observations from the study: Seven to nine highly homologous variants formed a TCR beta motif that appeared characteristic of ankylosing spondylitis blood.

This clonotype was obtained from a male donor with ankylosing spondylitis. Sequencing was carried out using synovial fluid, either unsorted or a sorted T cell fraction (not recorded which). The chain recombines TRBV6-2 or TRBV6-3 with TRBJ1-1; 7 bases line up with TRBD1. The CDR3, as DNA: TGTGCCATCAGAGGGGGCTTGAGGGACACTGAAGCTTTCTTT. Protein: CAIRGGLRDTEAFF.